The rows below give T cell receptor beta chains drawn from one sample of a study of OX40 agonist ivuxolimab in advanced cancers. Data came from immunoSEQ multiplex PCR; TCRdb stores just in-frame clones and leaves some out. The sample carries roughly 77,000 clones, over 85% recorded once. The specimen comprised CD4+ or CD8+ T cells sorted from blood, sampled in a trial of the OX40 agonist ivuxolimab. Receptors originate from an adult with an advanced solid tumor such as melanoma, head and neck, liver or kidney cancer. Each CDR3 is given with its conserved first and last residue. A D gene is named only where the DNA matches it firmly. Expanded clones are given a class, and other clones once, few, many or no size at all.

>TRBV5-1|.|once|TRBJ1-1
CASSLGTLATEAFF
TGCGCCAGCAGCTTGGGGACACTGGCCACTGAAGCTTTCTTT
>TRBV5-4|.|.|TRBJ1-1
CASSLETVGEAFF
TGTGCCAGCAGCCTGGAAACTGTGGGTGAAGCTTTCTTT
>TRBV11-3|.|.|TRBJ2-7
CASSRGSSYEQYF
TGTGCCAGCAGCCGCGGAAGCTCCTACGAGCAGTACTTC
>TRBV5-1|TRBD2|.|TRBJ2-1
CASSPRPGLAGAYNEQFF
TGCGCCAGCAGCCCTCGACCGGGACTAGCGGGCGCCTACAATGAGCAGTTCTTC
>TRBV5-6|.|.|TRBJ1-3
CASRKGAGNTIYF
TGTGCCAGCAGGAAGGGGGCTGGAAACACCATATATTTT
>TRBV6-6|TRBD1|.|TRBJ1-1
CASTDRGNTEAFF
TGTGCCAGCACGGACAGGGGGAACACTGAAGCTTTCTTT
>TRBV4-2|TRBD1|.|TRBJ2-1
CASSQETGNGGQFF
TGTGCCAGCAGCCAAGAGACAGGGAACGGTGGGCAGTTCTTC
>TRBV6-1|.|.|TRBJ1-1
CASSAIILEAFF
TGTGCCAGCAGCGCTATAATTCTGGAAGCTTTCTTT
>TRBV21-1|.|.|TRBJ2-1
CASGRGADNEQFF
TGTGCCAGCGGCAGGGGGGCCGACAATGAGCAGTTCTTC
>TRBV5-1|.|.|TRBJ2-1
CASSLEGFGEQFF
TGCGCCAGCAGCTTGGAAGGTTTTGGTGAGCAGTTCTTC
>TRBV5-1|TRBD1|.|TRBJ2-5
CASSLGQGFYETQYF
TGCGCCAGCAGCTTGGGACAGGGCTTTTATGAGACCCAGTACTTC
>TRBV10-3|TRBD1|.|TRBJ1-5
CAISRNGTGINQPQHF
TGTGCCATCAGCCGAAACGGGACAGGAATCAATCAGCCCCAGCATTTT
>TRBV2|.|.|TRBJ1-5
CASSYRWQPQHF
TGTGCCAGCAGCTACCGATGGCAGCCCCAGCATTTT
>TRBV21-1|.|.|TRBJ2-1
CASSTLSGNSYNEQFF
TGTGCCAGCAGCACCCTTAGCGGAAACTCCTACAATGAGCAGTTCTTC
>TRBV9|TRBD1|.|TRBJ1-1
CASSPRTGGGNTEAFF
TGTGCCAGCAGCCCAAGGACAGGGGGCGGGAACACTGAAGCTTTCTTT
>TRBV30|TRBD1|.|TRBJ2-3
CAWGTGVSDTQYF
TGTGCCTGGGGGACAGGGGTTTCAGATACGCAGTATTTT
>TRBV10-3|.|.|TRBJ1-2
CAITPGTGRGGYTF
TGTGCCATCACCCCAGGGACCGGGCGGGGTGGCTACACCTTC
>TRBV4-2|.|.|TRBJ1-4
CASSQKQPEELFF
TGTGCCAGCAGCCAAAAACAGCCAGAAGAGCTGTTTTTT
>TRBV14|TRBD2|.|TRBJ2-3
CASSPHLAGGDTQYF
TGTGCCAGCAGTCCACACTTAGCGGGGGGAGATACGCAGTATTTT
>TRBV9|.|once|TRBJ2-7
CASSVDPEGSYEQYF
TGTGCCAGCAGCGTAGATCCCGAGGGATCCTACGAGCAGTACTTC
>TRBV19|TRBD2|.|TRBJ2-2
CASSVAGTNTGELFF
TGTGCCAGTAGTGTAGCGGGGACGAACACCGGGGAGCTGTTTTTT
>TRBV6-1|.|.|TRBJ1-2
CASSLTVYGYTF
TGTGCCAGCAGCTTGACAGTTTATGGCTACACCTTC
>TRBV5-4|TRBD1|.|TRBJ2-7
CASRGSSSYEQYF
TGTGCTAGCAGGGGGAGTAGCTCCTACGAGCAGTACTTC
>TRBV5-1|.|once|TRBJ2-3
CASSLGGSLGSDTQYF
TGCGCCAGCAGCTTGGGCGGCTCCCTGGGCTCAGATACGCAGTATTTT
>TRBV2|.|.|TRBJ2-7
CASSESPDYEQYF
TGTGCCAGCAGTGAATCCCCCGACTACGAGCAGTACTTC
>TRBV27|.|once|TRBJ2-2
CASRVGGRTGELFF
TGTGCCAGCAGAGTCGGGGGCCGAACCGGGGAGCTGTTTTTT
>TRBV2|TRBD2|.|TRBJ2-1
CASTPPGLAGVNEQFF
TGTGCCAGCACCCCTCCGGGACTAGCGGGAGTTAATGAGCAGTTCTTC
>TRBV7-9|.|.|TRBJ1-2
CASSKDDYGYTF
TGTGCCAGCAGCAAGGACGATTATGGCTACACCTTC
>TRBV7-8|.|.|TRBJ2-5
CASNVKFGGQETQYF
TGTGCCAGCAACGTTAAATTCGGGGGACAAGAGACCCAGTACTTC
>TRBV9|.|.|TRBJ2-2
CASSVGGSNTGELFF
TGTGCCAGCAGCGTAGGTGGGAGTAACACCGGGGAGCTGTTTTTT
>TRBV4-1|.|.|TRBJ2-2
CASSQVGTPISGELFF
TGCGCCAGCAGCCAAGTTGGGACACCTATCTCCGGGGAGCTGTTTTTT
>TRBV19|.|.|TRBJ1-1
CASSITANTEAFF
TGTGCCAGTAGTATTACGGCGAACACTGAAGCTTTCTTT
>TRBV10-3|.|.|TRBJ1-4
CVISEWLTKRNEKLFF
TGTGTCATCAGTGAGTGGCTCACCAAAAGGAATGAAAAACTGTTTTTT
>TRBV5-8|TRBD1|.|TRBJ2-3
CASSLGAGTDTDTQYF
TGTGCCAGCAGTCTGGGAGCTGGGACAGATACAGATACGCAGTATTTT
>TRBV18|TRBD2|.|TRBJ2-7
CASSLAGGPASPDEQYF
TGTGCCAGCTCACTAGCGGGAGGGCCGGCCTCCCCCGACGAGCAGTACTTC
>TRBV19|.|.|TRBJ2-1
CASSHASPTYNEQFF
TGTGCCAGTAGTCACGCTAGCCCCACCTACAATGAGCAGTTCTTC
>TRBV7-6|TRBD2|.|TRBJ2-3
CASSLVAGGPDTQYF
TGTGCCAGCAGCTTAGTAGCGGGGGGGCCAGATACGCAGTATTTT